Below are 27 T cell receptor beta chains sequenced from a single sample in a study of shared clonotypes between healthy human individuals. The repertoire was sequenced with immunoSEQ multiplex PCR; TCRdb's copy has only in-frame clones and lacks some. The profile shows about 960,000 clones, about three quarters of them singletons. The sample comprised memory CD4+ T cells sorted from blood. The subset here: CD45RA-negative fraction. The receptors come from a man between 18 and 29 years old in good health.

This clone was detected only a few times. J is TRBJ2-3 and V is TRBV2, with TRBD2 identical over 10 bases. The junction had 5 bases not matched to a gene; V was cut back by 4 bases and J by 4 bases. The length of the CDR3 is 15 residues. Germline assignment: CDR1 SNHLY and CDR2 FYNNEI. In DNA form, the CDR3 reads TGTGCCAGCAGTGCTCGAGCGGGGGGGCCAGATACGCAGTATTTT. Its protein product is CASSARAGGPDTQYF.

The chain has TRBV20-1 and TRBJ2-3; D is unresolved. The V end lost 8 bases, the J end lost 4 bases, and 7 bases lay between the germline ends. The CDR3 is made up of 10 amino acids. The germline V gene has CDR1 DFQATT and CDR2 SNEGSKA (reference sequence). The DNA of the CDR3 is TGCAGTTTTGTTGCAGATACGCAGTATTTT. Residues: CSFVADTQYF.

This clone showed up just once. This chain joins TRBV11-3 and TRBJ1-1; D unresolved. In germline, CDR1 is SGHNT, CDR2 YENEEA. CDR3 length: 14 amino acids. Trimming took off 0 bases at V and 1 base at J, with 6 bases between the two ends. The CDR3 is CASSLDGSNTEAFF. DNA of the CDR3: TGTGCCAGCAGCTTAGATGGTTCGAACACTGAAGCTTTCTTT.

This clone was counted many times. This rearrangement joins TRBV19 to TRBJ2-3; TRBD1 is a possible D gene (5 bases). This CDR3 contains 13 residues. Germline CDR1 LNHDA, CDR2 SQIVND (reference sequence). Between the trimmed V and J ends, which lost 3 bases and 8 bases, there was a span of 12 bases. This CDR3 reads CASSMRGARTQYF. The CDR3 DNA sequence: TGTGCCAGTAGTATGCGTGGGGCGCGTACGCAGTATTTT. The whole variable domain, filled in from reference TRBV19 and TRBJ2-3, reads DGGITQSPKYLFRKEGQNVTLSCEQNLNHDAMYWYRQDPGQGLRLIYYSQIVNDFQKGDIAEGYSVSREKKESFPLTVTSAQKNPTAFYLCASSMRGARTQYFGPGTRLTVL.

The chain recombines TRBV4-2 with TRBJ2-7; TRBD1 matches 7 bases. CDR1 and CDR2 from the germline V gene are LGHNA and YNFKEQ. The ends lost 1 base at V and 3 bases at J; junction bases unmatched: 15. This CDR3 has 18 amino acids. CDR3 coding DNA: TGTGCCAGCAGCCAAGTCGAATTGGTCGGACAGGAGGACTACGAGCAGTACTTC. Its translation: CASSQVELVGQEDYEQYF.

This clone was found once. This rearrangement joins TRBV10-3 to TRBJ2-1; D might be TRBD2 (6 bases). The length of the CDR3 is 14 residues. Trimming took off 10 bases at V and 2 bases at J, with 15 bases between the two ends. The germline V gene has CDR1 ENHRY and CDR2 SYGVKD. CDR3 amino acids: CATAVGGAYNEQFF. The CDR3 DNA reads TGTGCCACCGCTGTTGGCGGGGCCTACAATGAGCAGTTCTTC.

In its sample, this clone was seen a few times. The chain links TRBV11-2 to TRBJ1-1, with 8 bases lining up with TRBD1. Losses at the gene ends were 4 bases for V and 3 bases for J; bases not matched to a gene: 4. CDR1 and CDR2 from the germline V gene are SGHAT and FQNNGV. The CDR3 is made up of 14 amino acids. CDR3 in DNA: TGTGCCAGCAGCTCCGACAGGGGACACACTGAAGCTTTCTTT. This codes for CASSSDRGHTEAFF.

This clone was seen a few times. V and J are TRBV6-1 and TRBJ1-1; no clear D gene. The V end was cut by 4 bases, the J end by 1 base, with 7 bases between. Per the germline V gene, CDR1 is MNHNS and CDR2 is SASEGT. CDR3 size: 13 residues. For the CDR3, the DNA is TGTGCCAGCAGTGTCCTGCGGAACACTGAAGCTTTCTTT. Its protein is CASSVLRNTEAFF.

This clone was seen only a few times. The chain links TRBV2 to TRBJ1-6; no firm D call. The CDR3 sequence is 14 residues long. Germline-derived CDR1 and CDR2 are SNHLY and FYNNEI. V was clipped by 6 bases and J by 9 bases, with 15 bases between them. CDR3 bases: TGTGCCAGCAGCGAACGGGAAGATACTTCACCCCTCCACTTT. Its protein product is CASSEREDTSPLHF. Variable domain in full (rest from reference TRBV2 and TRBJ1-6): EPEVTQTPSHQVTQMGQEVILRCVPISNHLYFYWYRQILGQKVEFLVSFYNNEISEKSEIFDDQFSVERPDGSNFTLKIRSTKLEDSAMYFCASSEREDTSPLHFGNGTRLTVT.

The chain combines TRBV7-3 with TRBJ2-2, with D perhaps TRBD1 (6 bases). The CDR3 length is 15 residues. Trimming took 5 bases from V and 5 from J, leaving 15 bases between them. Germline V gene sequence: CDR1 SGHTA, CDR2 FQGTGA. The CDR3 is CASSPGQATTGELFF. For the CDR3, the DNA is TGTGCCAGCAGCCCGGGACAAGCGACTACCGGGGAGCTGTTTTTT.

The sample holds a few counts of this clone. The gene calls are TRBV9 and TRBJ1-2; D is uncertain. This CDR3 contains 15 residues. V lost 4 bases and J 6 bases, leaving 19 bases between the germline ends. Looked up from germline, CDR1 is SGDLS and CDR2 is YYNGEE. The DNA for the CDR3 is TGTGCCAGCAGCTCGGACGTCGCTGCACGTAATGGCTACACCTTC. It translates to CASSSDVAARNGYTF. The full variable domain, in which reference TRBV9 and TRBJ1-2 provide the parts outside the CDR3, is DSGVTQTPKHLITATGQRVTLRCSPRSGDLSVYWYQQSLDQGLQFLIQYYNGEERAKGNILERFSAQQFPDLHSELNLSSLELGDSALYFCASSSDVAARNGYTFGSGTRLTVV.

The chain combines TRBV30 with TRBJ1-2, with 9 bases fitting TRBD1. The CDR3 loop spans 13 amino acids. V was clipped by 3 bases and J by 5 bases; unmatched bases: 4. The V gene's germline CDR1 is GTSNPN and CDR2 SVGIG (reference sequence). CDR3 bases: TGTGCCTGGAGAGACAGGGGGATTTATGGCTACACCTTC. It translates to CAWRDRGIYGYTF.

The chain has TRBV5-1 and TRBJ1-2; 7 nucleotides align to TRBD1. Germline-derived CDR1 and CDR2 are SGHRS and YFSETQ. The trim removed 4 bases at V and 1 base at J, leaving 10 bases unmatched. This CDR3 is built from 16 residues. CDR3 coding DNA: TGCGCCAGCAGCAAACAGGGACAGCTCCTTAACTATGGCTACACCTTC. Protein sequence: CASSKQGQLLNYGYTF.

This clone was observed a handful of times. The V and J genes are TRBV19 and TRBJ1-5, with a weak D call TRBD1 (6 bases). Trimming took 6 bases from V and 3 from J, leaving 12 bases between them. Germline V gene lookup returns CDR1 LNHDA and CDR2 SQIVND (reference sequence). There are 14 residues in the CDR3. The CDR3 sequence is CASSPQGYNQPQHF. The CDR3, as DNA: TGTGCCAGTAGCCCACAGGGTTACAATCAGCCCCAGCATTTT.

This clone was seen more than once but under ten times. The junction and the germline gene differ at one end; a read error may be behind it. The V call is TRBV6-4, the J call TRBJ1-4; TRBD1 matches at 10 bases. From germline, CDR1 is MRHNA and CDR2 SNTAGT. The CDR3 has 13 residues. Here the CDR3 DNA reads TGTGCCTTCCTCCGGGACAGGGGAGGGTTATGGCGCTTT. Protein sequence: CAFLRDRGGLWRF.

The chain uses TRBV30 and TRBJ2-1; the D is unclear. Germline CDR1 and CDR2: GTSNPN and SVGIG (reference sequence). CDR3 size: 14 residues. V was clipped by 0 bases and J by 5 bases, with 11 bases between them. The CDR3 spells CAWSVGSVHNEQFF. The CDR3 DNA follows: TGTGCCTGGAGTGTAGGCTCAGTACACAATGAGCAGTTCTTC. The full variable domain, with the rest looked up from reference TRBV30 and TRBJ2-1, is SQTIHQWPATLVQPVGSPLSLECTVEGTSNPNLYWYRQAAGRGLQLLFYSVGIGQISSEVPQNLSASRPQDRQFILSSKKLLLSDSGFYLCAWSVGSVHNEQFFGPGTRLTVL.

The chain combines TRBV2 with TRBJ1-5; 9 nucleotides align to TRBD1. Germline V gives CDR1 SNHLY, CDR2 FYNNEI. The CDR3 covers 12 residues. The junction had 8 bases not matched to a gene; V was cut back by 9 bases and J by 11 bases. The CDR3 loop reads CASRQGGRAQHF. Written as DNA, the CDR3 is TGTGCCAGTAGACAGGGGGGACGGGCCCAGCATTTT.

DNA for the CDR3: TGTGCCAGCACGCTTCTCGGGGGTATTCAGGAGACCCAGTACTTC. It yields the protein CASTLLGGIQETQYF. This chain connects TRBV6-1 to TRBJ2-5; possibly TRBD2 for D (6 bases). The germline V gene has CDR1 MNHNS and CDR2 SASEGT. The length of the CDR3 is 15 residues. V gave up 7 bases and J gave up 5 bases, with 20 bases separating them.

The rearrangement links TRBV7-8 to TRBJ1-1; D possibly corresponds to TRBD1 (5 bases). The CDR3 sequence is 14 residues long. The germline gives CDR1 SGHVS, CDR2 FQNEAQ. The germline V and J ends were trimmed by 5 bases and 2 bases, with 12 bases remaining between them. This CDR3 reads CASSPDGGNTEAFF. CDR3 nucleotide sequence: TGTGCCAGCAGCCCGGACGGGGGTAACACTGAAGCTTTCTTT.

V is TRBV7-9 and J is TRBJ1-1; the D is unclear. Trimming took off 3 bases at V and 8 bases at J, with 16 bases between the two ends. Germline V gene sequence: CDR1 SEHNR, CDR2 FQNEAQ (reference sequence). This CDR3 comprises 14 residues. In DNA form, the CDR3 reads TGTGCCAGCAGCTTTTATGTGGGAGGGCGGGAAGCTTTCTTT. Amino acids: CASSFYVGGREAFF.

The chain is built from TRBV28 and TRBJ1-1; D not certain. Trimming took off 3 bases at V and 9 bases at J, with 14 bases between the two ends. Germline V CDR1 and CDR2: MDHEN, SYDVKM. This CDR3 has 13 residues. CDR3 coding DNA: TGTGCCAGCAGTTTTCAGCAGATGTTCAAAGCTTTCTTT. As protein: CASSFQQMFKAFF. Using reference TRBV28 and TRBJ1-1 for the parts outside the CDR3, the full variable domain is DVKVTQSSRYLVKRTGEKVFLECVQDMDHENMFWYRQDPGLGLRLIYFSYDVKMKEKGDIPEGYSVSREKKERFSLILESASTNQTSMYLCASSFQQMFKAFFGQGTRLTVV.

The rearrangement joins TRBV5-4 to TRBJ2-5; D not resolved. Trimming took 0 bases from V and 3 from J, leaving 6 bases between them. In germline, CDR1 is SGHNT, CDR2 YYREEE (reference sequence). This CDR3 has 13 residues. The CDR3 loop is CASSLGQKETQYF. As DNA, the CDR3 is TGTGCCAGCAGCTTGGGTCAGAAAGAGACCCAGTACTTC.

The genes are TRBV11-2 and TRBJ1-3; D not resolved. Germline CDR1 and CDR2: SGHAT and FQNNGV. Trimming removed 8 bases at V and 3 bases at J, with 8 bases between. The CDR3 length is 12 residues. CDR3 sequence reads: CASGQDGNTIYF. DNA of the CDR3: TGTGCCAGCGGCCAGGATGGAAACACCATATATTTT. The complete variable domain, with remaining parts taken from reference TRBV11-2 and TRBJ1-3, reads EAGVAQSPRYKIIEKRQSVAFWCNPISGHATLYWYQQILGQGPKLLIQFQNNGVVDDSQLPKDRFSAERLKGVDSTLKIQPAKLEDSAVYLCASGQDGNTIYFGEGSWLTVV.

V is TRBV10-2 and J is TRBJ2-1; TRBD2 matches 9 bases. Trimming cost V 3 bases and J 0 bases; bases outside gene matches: 3. There are 16 residues in the CDR3. Germline CDR1 reads WSHSY; CDR2 reads SAAADI. The chain's CDR3 is CASSEYSGGSYNEQFF. In DNA, the CDR3 is TGCGCCAGCAGTGAATATAGCGGGGGCTCCTACAATGAGCAGTTCTTC.

The chain joins TRBV30 to TRBJ1-5; D remains unclear. Germline V CDR1 and CDR2: GTSNPN, SVGIG (reference sequence). This CDR3 comprises 12 residues. Trimming took off 2 bases at V and 5 bases at J, with 7 bases between the two ends. The CDR3 here is CAWSLVDQPQHF. CDR3 in DNA: TGTGCCTGGAGTCTAGTCGATCAGCCCCAGCATTTT. Using reference TRBV30 and TRBJ1-5 for the parts outside the CDR3, the full variable domain is SQTIHQWPATLVQPVGSPLSLECTVEGTSNPNLYWYRQAAGRGLQLLFYSVGIGQISSEVPQNLSASRPQDRQFILSSKKLLLSDSGFYLCAWSLVDQPQHFGDGTRLSIL.

The genes are TRBV25-1 and TRBJ2-1, with D possibly being TRBD2 (6 bases). Germline-derived CDR1 and CDR2 are MGHDK and SYGVNS. With 6 bases removed from V and 4 bases from J, the gap between germline ends came to 10 bases. The CDR3 loop spans 13 amino acids. The CDR3 region is CASRDYLYNEQFF. The CDR3 bases are TGTGCCAGCAGGGACTACCTGTACAATGAGCAGTTCTTC.

The chain links TRBV15 to TRBJ2-3; 12 nucleotides agree with TRBD2. Germline V lookup: CDR1 LNHNV, CDR2 YYDKDF (reference sequence). The CDR3 totals 18 residues. Trimming took 3 bases from V and 0 from J; bases not matched to a gene: 7. The CDR3 is CATSRKRLAGASTDTQYF. CDR3 DNA sequence: TGTGCCACCAGCAGGAAGAGACTAGCGGGGGCTAGCACAGATACGCAGTATTTT.